This is a list of T cell receptor beta chains from one sample in a study of T cells in Graves' hyperthyroidism and ophthalmopathy. TCRdb processed the multiplex PCR reads anew with MiXCR; each CDR3 protein has one entry. The sample consists of approximately 640,000 distinct CDR3 sequences, 45% of them appearing once. The material sequenced was peripheral blood or thyroid tissue (not recorded which). The receptors stem from an adult man with Graves' disease, either hyperthyroidism or ophthalmopathy (not recorded which). CDR3s include the opening cysteine and the closing phenylalanine or tryptophan. Each record gives: clone size, D gene, V gene, J gene, CDR3 DNA, CDR3 protein. D genes are given only for firm matches. Size tells how often a clone was seen (once, few, many) or the class of an expanded clone, and some rows leave it out.

abundance: .; d_gene: TRBD1; v_gene: TRBV7-6; j_gene: TRBJ1-1; CDR3nt: TGTGCCAGCAGTCCGTTACAGGGGAAGGACACTGAAGCTTTCTTT; CDR3aa: CASSPLQGKDTEAFF
abundance: few; d_gene: TRBD2; v_gene: TRBV2; j_gene: TRBJ2-7; CDR3nt: TGTGCCAGCAGACTAGCGGGGGGACCCCTGGAGCAGTACTTC; CDR3aa: CASRLAGGPLEQYF
abundance: .; d_gene: TRBD1; v_gene: TRBV9; j_gene: TRBJ1-2; CDR3nt: TGTGCCAGCAGCCCCGACAGGGGACAGGCCTTTTATGGCTACACCTTC; CDR3aa: CASSPDRGQAFYGYTF
abundance: .; d_gene: TRBD1; v_gene: TRBV2; j_gene: TRBJ2-7; CDR3nt: TGTGCCAGCAGTTCCACGCGACAGGGGAGATCATACGAGCAGTACTTC; CDR3aa: CASSSTRQGRSYEQYF
abundance: .; d_gene: .; v_gene: TRBV10-3; j_gene: TRBJ2-5; CDR3nt: TGTGCCATCAGTGAGGGCTTCTCCGAGACCCAGTACTTC; CDR3aa: CAISEGFSETQYF
abundance: .; d_gene: .; v_gene: TRBV19; j_gene: TRBJ1-5; CDR3nt: TGTGCCAGTAGTATAGAACCTTGGAACAATCAGCCCCAGCATTTT; CDR3aa: CASSIEPWNNQPQHF
abundance: many; d_gene: .; v_gene: TRBV2; j_gene: TRBJ1-5; CDR3nt: TGTGCCAGCACCTCGCCAGGGGGCAATCAGCCCCAGCATTTT; CDR3aa: CASTSPGGNQPQHF
abundance: .; d_gene: TRBD1; v_gene: TRBV20-1; j_gene: TRBJ1-3; CDR3nt: TGCAGTGTTAGTACCGGACAGGGGATGTCTGGAAACACCATATATTTT; CDR3aa: CSVSTGQGMSGNTIYF
abundance: .; d_gene: .; v_gene: TRBV7-8; j_gene: TRBJ2-7; CDR3nt: TGTGCCAGCAGTAGCTTGCAGGGGCCCTCCTACGAGCAGTACTTC; CDR3aa: CASSSLQGPSYEQYF
abundance: .; d_gene: TRBD1; v_gene: TRBV20-1; j_gene: TRBJ1-2; CDR3nt: TGCAGTGCTAGAGACCCGGGACAGAACTATGGCTACACCTTC; CDR3aa: CSARDPGQNYGYTF
abundance: .; d_gene: .; v_gene: TRBV2; j_gene: TRBJ1-5; CDR3nt: TGTGCCAGCAGTGACCTCCGGACATATGGCAATCAGCCCCAGCATTTT; CDR3aa: CASSDLRTYGNQPQHF
abundance: many; d_gene: .; v_gene: TRBV2; j_gene: TRBJ2-5; CDR3nt: TGTGCCAGCAGCGCCACCGGGACTGGCCAAGAGACCCAGTACTTC; CDR3aa: CASSATGTGQETQYF
abundance: once; d_gene: .; v_gene: TRBV11-1; j_gene: TRBJ2-6; CDR3nt: TGTGCCAGCAGCCCCAGACTTAGCCGCTCTGGGGCCAACGTCCTGACTTTC; CDR3aa: CASSPRLSRSGANVLTF
abundance: .; d_gene: .; v_gene: TRBV29-1; j_gene: TRBJ1-3; CDR3nt: TGCAGCGTTGCGACAAGGGTCCCCACAGACACCGTATATTTT; CDR3aa: CSVATRVPTDTVYF
abundance: .; d_gene: TRBD2; v_gene: TRBV5-1; j_gene: TRBJ2-7; CDR3nt: TGCGCCAGCAGCTTAAGCGGGAGATCCTACGAGCAGTACTTC; CDR3aa: CASSLSGRSYEQYF
abundance: few; d_gene: TRBD1; v_gene: TRBV6-1; j_gene: TRBJ1-2; CDR3nt: TGTGCCAGCAGTACTAGGGACAGTAACTATGGCTACACCTTC; CDR3aa: CASSTRDSNYGYTF
abundance: once; d_gene: .; v_gene: TRBV29-1; j_gene: TRBJ1-2; CDR3nt: TGCAGCGGACAGGTTACTAACTATGGCTACACCTTC; CDR3aa: CSGQVTNYGYTF
abundance: few; d_gene: .; v_gene: TRBV11-2; j_gene: TRBJ1-1; CDR3nt: TGTGCCAGCAGCGCGGTTGGGGGGACTGAAGCTTTCTTT; CDR3aa: CASSAVGGTEAFF
abundance: .; d_gene: .; v_gene: TRBV7-9; j_gene: TRBJ2-7; CDR3nt: TGTGCCAGCAGTCAGGGACTGCCCTACGGGCAGTACTTC; CDR3aa: CASSQGLPYGQYF
abundance: .; d_gene: .; v_gene: TRBV25-1; j_gene: TRBJ1-5; CDR3nt: TGTGCCAGCAGTGCCTTGACAGAGAATCAGCCCCAGCATTTT; CDR3aa: CASSALTENQPQHF
abundance: .; d_gene: .; v_gene: TRBV7-9; j_gene: TRBJ2-7; CDR3nt: TGTGCCAGCAGCCAAAAGGGGGGAGCCTACGAGCAGTACTTC; CDR3aa: CASSQKGGAYEQYF
abundance: .; d_gene: TRBD1; v_gene: TRBV2; j_gene: TRBJ2-7; CDR3nt: TGTGCCAGCAGGACAGGGGGAGAATACGAGCAGTACTTC; CDR3aa: CASRTGGEYEQYF